The 26 T cell receptor beta chains below come from one sample, sequenced in a study of regulatory T cells in long-lasting Graves disease. Researchers made TCR beta libraries by using iRepertoire HTBI primers and running Arm-PCR on CDR3 regions. TCRdb re-derived calls from the multiplex PCR reads in MiXCR, one entry per CDR3 protein. This sample has about 660,000 distinct CDR3 sequences, with approximately 29% found just once. Time point noted: persistent/refractory GD, antithyroid drugs over 5 years with positive TRAb. PBMC-extracted RNA yielded the TCR library. The sequencing used peripheral blood mononuclear cells (PBMCs), collected when the disease was refractory, from a patient treated with antithyroid drugs. Receptors were obtained from a female donor with Graves disease.

This clonotype was observed a handful of times. This sequence joins TRBV6-1 and TRBJ1-1; possible D gene TRBD1, 5 bases. The germline V and J ends were trimmed by 6 bases and 0 bases, with 17 bases remaining between them. The CDR3 length is 16 residues. Germline V gene lookup returns CDR1 MNHNS and CDR2 SASEGT. CDR3: CASSSPTGGMNTEAFF. CDR3 in DNA: TGTGCCAGCAGCTCCCCAACGGGGGGGATGAACACTGAAGCTTTCTTT.

This chain joins TRBV7-2 and TRBJ1-6; 7 bases match TRBD1. Germline values: CDR1 SGHTA, CDR2 FQGNSA. V shed 3 bases, J shed 10 bases, and the junction held 6 bases outside the gene matches. The length of the CDR3 is 14 residues. The chain's CDR3 is CASSLTGTPSPLHF. DNA of the CDR3: TGTGCCAGCAGCTTGACAGGGACCCCGTCACCCCTCCACTTT. Complete variable domain (other parts from reference TRBV7-2 and TRBJ1-6): GAGVSQSPSNKVTEKGKDVELRCDPISGHTALYWYRQSLGQGLEFLIYFQGNSAPDKSGLPSDRFSAERTGGSVSTLTIQRTQQEDSAVYLCASSLTGTPSPLHFGNGTRLTVT.

This clonotype occurred a few times. The chain combines TRBV29-1 with TRBJ1-2; TRBD1 matches at 7 bases. The V segment lost 1 base and the J segment 6 bases; nucleotides outside the gene matches: 5. The CDR3 covers 13 residues. Germline-derived CDR1 and CDR2 are SQVTM and ANQGSEA. The CDR3 sequence is CSVEARGPDGYTF. Here the CDR3 DNA reads TGCAGCGTTGAAGCGAGGGGGCCGGATGGCTACACCTTC.

The table lists this clonotype with a few counts. The chain links TRBV11-2 to TRBJ1-3; D gene uncertain. Germline loops: CDR1 SGHAT, CDR2 FQNNGV. CDR3 size: 15 residues. Trimming pared 2 bases from V and 4 bases from J, leaving 12 bases between. In DNA, the CDR3 is TGTGCCAGCAGCTTAAGGGAAAAGAGCGGAAACACCATATATTTT. Translating gives CASSLREKSGNTIYF.

Only a few counts were recorded for this clonotype. This chain connects TRBV27 to TRBJ1-5; D unresolved. The CDR3 is 14 residues long. The germline V gene has CDR1 MNHEY and CDR2 SMNVEV (reference sequence). Trimming left V 5 bases short and J 3 bases short, with 11 bases between. The CDR3 here is CASSPPGINQPQHF. For the CDR3, the DNA is TGTGCCAGCAGTCCCCCAGGCATCAATCAGCCCCAGCATTTT.

This clonotype occurred a few times. CDR3 loop: CATSRDHGQSPLHF. The CDR3 coding sequence is TGTGCCACCAGCAGAGATCATGGACAGTCACCCCTCCACTTT. This chain joins TRBV15 and TRBJ1-6, with D perhaps matching TRBD1 (6 bases). This CDR3 is built from 14 residues. CDR1 is LNHNV and CDR2 is YYDKDF in the germline V gene (reference sequence). V was cut by 0 bases and J by 10 bases, with 10 bases left in between.

The CDR3 DNA sequence: TGTGCCAGCACCAAACAGGGGGCAATAGGAAACACTGAAGCTTTCTTT. It translates to CASTKQGAIGNTEAFF. The chain uses TRBV7-9 and TRBJ1-1, with TRBD1 identical over 9 bases. CDR3 length: 16 residues. With 7 bases clipped from V and 2 bases from J, the junction kept 11 bases outside the gene matches. Germline V gene sequence: CDR1 SEHNR, CDR2 FQNEAQ (reference sequence).

The chain carries TRBV20-1 and TRBJ1-6; TRBD1 agrees at 7 bases. The CDR3 length is 14 residues. The V and J ends lost 1 base and 13 bases, in that order; junction bases with no gene match: 10. Per the germline V gene, CDR1 is DFQATT and CDR2 is SNEGSKA (reference sequence). CDR3 sequence reads: CSARVDRPRSPLHF. Written as DNA, the CDR3 is TGCAGTGCTAGAGTGGACAGGCCACGTTCCCCCCTCCACTTT.

The rearrangement joins TRBV19 to TRBJ1-1; possible D gene TRBD1, 6 bases. Deletions cut 6 bases from V and 3 bases from J, with 14 bases between. The CDR3 contains 14 residues. CDR1 LNHDA and CDR2 SQIVND come from the germline V gene (reference sequence). The CDR3 protein is CASSRSGADTEAFF. The CDR3 DNA reads as TGTGCCAGTAGCAGGTCAGGGGCGGACACTGAAGCTTTCTTT.

A word on this clonotype: A much larger clone is a single base away; this may be a read error. V gene TRBV28 combines with J gene TRBJ1-1; D might be TRBD1 (5 bases). This CDR3 has 13 residues. Between the trimmed V and J ends, which lost 10 bases and 2 bases, there was a span of 14 bases. Germline CDR1 reads MDHEN; CDR2 reads SYDVKM. CDR3 sequence: CATEGGGNTEAFF. CDR3 sequence (DNA): TGTGCCACAGAGGGCGGGGGAAACACTGAAGCTTTCTTT.

A remark on this clonotype: The junction shows a germline mismatch at one end, possibly a read error. The chain carries TRBV3-1 and TRBJ2-5; D is ambiguous. The CDR3 has 12 amino acids. Per germline, CDR1 LGHDT and CDR2 YNNKEL (reference sequence). CDR3 DNA: TGTGCCGGCAGCCCCCAACCACGGACCCAGTACTTC. Encoded protein: CAGSPQPRTQYF.

This clonotype has more than one count but fewer than ten. The CDR3 protein is CAISESQGYDTGELFF. The CDR3, as DNA: TGTGCCATCAGTGAGTCCCAGGGCTATGACACCGGGGAGCTGTTTTTT. The V and J genes are TRBV10-3 and TRBJ2-2; a weak D match, TRBD1 (5 bases). The germline V gene has CDR1 ENHRY and CDR2 SYGVKD. V lost 0 bases and J 3 bases, leaving 11 bases between the germline ends. CDR3 size: 16 residues.

The V call is TRBV6-4, the J call TRBJ1-1, with D uncertain. V dropped 3 bases and J dropped 0 bases, with 17 bases sitting between them. From germline, CDR1 is MRHNA and CDR2 SNTAGT. This CDR3 region has 17 residues. The CDR3 spells CASSEAKRAMLNTEAFF. Written as DNA, the CDR3 is TGTGCCAGCAGTGAAGCAAAGCGGGCGATGTTGAACACTGAAGCTTTCTTT.

The V gene is TRBV6-1, the J gene TRBJ2-2; 8 nucleotides line up with TRBD2. Germline CDR1 MNHNS, CDR2 SASEGT. The CDR3 length is 16 residues. The trim removed 8 bases at V and 3 bases at J, leaving 11 bases unmatched. Written as DNA, the CDR3 is TGTGCCAGCCTGAGCGGGAGAGAGGGTTACACCGGGGAGCTGTTTTTT. Encoded protein: CASLSGREGYTGELFF.

The rearrangement links TRBV12-3 or TRBV12-4 to TRBJ2-2; D is undetermined. With 2 bases removed from V and 9 bases from J, the gap between germline ends came to 10 bases. The CDR3 has 13 residues. CDR3 sequence: CASSLKAARELFF. Written as DNA, the CDR3 is TGTGCCAGCAGTTTAAAGGCAGCTCGGGAGCTGTTTTTT.

This clonotype showed up many times. Relative to the germline gene, one junction end is altered; a read error may explain this. The rearrangement links TRBV5-1 to TRBJ1-1, with D unclear. This CDR3 contains 14 residues. CDR1 and CDR2 from the germline V gene are SGHRS and YFSETQ. The chain's CDR3 is CASSLAAMNTEAFF. The CDR3, as DNA: TGTGCCAGCAGTTTAGCAGCAATGAACACTGAAGCTTTCTTT.

Ten or more counts support this clonotype. This chain links TRBV12-3 or TRBV12-4 with TRBJ1-5; the D is unclear. With 5 bases removed from V and 0 bases from J, the gap between germline ends came to 11 bases. This CDR3 comprises 15 residues. The DNA of the CDR3 is TGTGCCAGCAGTCTCGTAGTAAATAGCAATCAGCCCCAGCATTTT. It specifies CASSLVVNSNQPQHF.

This clonotype has just a few counts. This chain uses TRBV19 with TRBJ1-4; the D is unclear. CDR3 length equals 15 residues. Trimming removed 1 base from V and 3 bases from J, with 9 bases in between. Germline CDR1 reads LNHDA; CDR2 reads SQIVND (reference sequence). In nucleotides, the CDR3 is TGTGCCAGTAGTATAGTGATAATGTCTAATGAAAAACTGTTTTTT. Its translation is CASSIVIMSNEKLFF.

J is TRBJ1-5 and V is TRBV6-1, with a tentative D call TRBD1 (6 bases). The CDR3 covers 16 residues. Germline V CDR1 and CDR2: MNHNS, SASEGT. V was pared by 6 bases and J by 6 bases, with 21 bases between. CDR3 region: CASRPYRVGLFQPQHF. DNA for the CDR3: TGTGCCAGCAGGCCATACAGGGTGGGATTATTTCAGCCCCAGCATTTT.

The gene calls are TRBV5-1 and TRBJ2-7, with D possibly being TRBD1 (5 bases). Germline loops: CDR1 SGHRS, CDR2 YFSETQ. Trimming stripped 7 bases from V and 0 bases from J, with 14 bases between. This CDR3 is built from 14 residues. CDR3 coding DNA: TGCGCCAGCGGAGCCGACAGTACCTCCTACGAGCAGTACTTC. It is translated as CASGADSTSYEQYF.

The V call is TRBV27, the J call TRBJ2-7; D not certain. The CDR3 length is 14 residues. V was cut by 4 bases and J by 4 bases, with 14 bases left in between. CDR1 MNHEY and CDR2 SMNVEV come from the germline V gene (reference sequence). The CDR3 DNA reads as TGTGCCAGCAGTTCCCGGGCCGTGCAATACGAGCAGTACTTC. Encoded protein: CASSSRAVQYEQYF.

J is TRBJ1-5 and V is TRBV19, with 7 bases aligning to TRBD1. Germline-derived CDR1 and CDR2 are LNHDA and SQIVND (reference sequence). The ends lost 2 bases at V and 7 bases at J; junction bases unmatched: 11. CDR3 length: 16 amino acids. Here the CDR3 reads CASSIQSRGGAQPQHF. The CDR3 DNA sequence: TGTGCCAGTAGTATACAGTCCCGAGGGGGCGCGCAGCCCCAGCATTTT.

This rearrangement joins TRBV20-1 to TRBJ2-1; 7 bases are a match to TRBD1. J gave up 1 base and V 6 bases, and 6 bases lay outside the gene matches. The length of the CDR3 is 14 residues. CDR1 is DFQATT and CDR2 is SNEGSKA in the germline V gene (reference sequence). CDR3 DNA sequence: TGCAGTGCAAAGGACAGGCTGTCCTACAATGAGCAGTTCTTC. It is translated as CSAKDRLSYNEQFF.

This clonotype was seen a few times. The chain has TRBV5-1 and TRBJ2-7, with D uncertain. Germline CDR1 SGHRS, CDR2 YFSETQ. The CDR3 is 14 residues long. V was trimmed by 3 bases and J by 1 base, leaving 11 bases between them. The CDR3 DNA sequence: TGCGCCAGCAGCTACGCAGGTCCTTCCTACGAGCAGTACTTC. Amino acids: CASSYAGPSYEQYF.

The chain joins TRBV4-1 to TRBJ2-7; D is unresolved. The CDR3 is 15 amino acids. V was trimmed by 4 bases and J by 3 bases, leaving 16 bases between them. Germline values: CDR1 MGHRA, CDR2 YSYEKL. The CDR3 DNA is TGCGCCAGCAGCCTAGAGAAAGGGCCGTACTACGAGCAGTACTTC. Its protein is CASSLEKGPYYEQYF.

The chain joins TRBV29-1 to TRBJ2-7, with no clear D. Trimming took off 3 bases at V and 5 bases at J, with 14 bases between the two ends. Germline-derived CDR1 and CDR2 are SQVTM and ANQGSEA. This CDR3 has 13 amino acids. In DNA form, the CDR3 reads TGCAGCGTTGAGCCCAGCCACCTCCACGAGCAGTACTTC. Its protein is CSVEPSHLHEQYF.